These 11 T cell receptor beta chains were all obtained from the same sample, sequenced in a study of blood T cell repertoires in COVID-19 (dated by TCRdb to the early 2020s). The method was the immunoSEQ multiplex PCR assay. Drawn from immuneACCESS, this table holds only the in-frame rearrangements with V and J called that TCRdb kept. Clones are partly lost; checked studies trace under half to an unresolved V gene and leave the rest unexplained. The sample contains 170,000 or so clones, around 90% of them found a single time. About 8.4% of the sample rests with the top ten. Input material: PBMCs or T cells enriched from blood (not recorded which). These receptor sequences come from a young woman who had recovered from COVID-19.

This clone showed up just once. The chain carries TRBV18 and TRBJ2-1; 9 bases line up with TRBD2. V was clipped by 3 bases and J by 3 bases; unmatched bases: 3. Germline V lookup: CDR1 KGHSH, CDR2 LQKENI. The CDR3 is made up of 15 amino acids. CDR3 loop: CASSPSGRIYNEQFF. The CDR3 DNA follows: TGTGCCAGCTCACCCAGCGGGAGGATCTACAATGAGCAGTTCTTC.

The chain uses TRBV6-5 and TRBJ2-3; TRBD1 is a possible D gene (7 bases). This CDR3 is built from 14 residues. V shed 9 bases and J shed 0 bases, with 13 bases lying between them. Germline V gene sequence: CDR1 MNHEY, CDR2 SVGAGI. CDR3: CASSGGPSTDTQYF. CDR3 in DNA: TGTGCCAGTTCAGGGGGGCCTAGCACAGATACGCAGTATTTT.

The CDR3 loop is CASRLNSLIPYEQYF. The CDR3 nucleotides are TGTGCCAGCAGATTGAATAGCCTGATACCCTACGAGCAGTACTTC. This chain connects TRBV2 to TRBJ2-7; D unclear. The CDR3 runs 15 residues. Germline CDR1 and CDR2: SNHLY and FYNNEI. The V gene lost 6 bases and the J gene lost 2 bases, with 17 bases spanning the gap.

The chain carries TRBV7-3 and TRBJ2-7; 8 bases line up with TRBD2. The germline CDR1 and CDR2 sequences are SGHTA and FQGTGA. The CDR3 sequence is 13 residues long. With V trimmed by 4 bases and J by 3 bases, 2 bases remained unmatched. CDR3 in amino acids: CASSSLAGYEQYF. DNA of the CDR3: TGTGCCAGCAGCTCGCTAGCGGGCTACGAGCAGTACTTC. Full variable domain (outside the CDR3, taken from reference TRBV7-3 and TRBJ2-7): GAGVSQTPSNKVTEKGKYVELRCDPISGHTALYWYRQSLGQGPEFLIYFQGTGAADDSGLPNDRFFAVRPEGSVSTLKIQRTERGDSAVYLCASSSLAGYEQYFGPGTRLTVT.

The chain has TRBV18 and TRBJ2-1; D ambiguous. Germline CDR1 is KGHSH and CDR2 is LQKENI. This CDR3 spans 14 amino acids. V dropped 0 bases and J dropped 0 bases, with 3 bases sitting between them. The CDR3 DNA reads as TGTGCCAGCTCACCACCTAGCTCCTACAATGAGCAGTTCTTC. Translation: CASSPPSSYNEQFF.

This clone was seen only once. This chain uses TRBV5-4 with TRBJ2-5; possibly TRBD2 for D (7 bases). Trimming stripped 4 bases from V and 1 base from J, with 14 bases between. The CDR3 contains 15 residues. Germline V CDR1 and CDR2: SGHNT, YYREEE (reference sequence). This CDR3 reads CASSSGTRLQETQYF. CDR3 in DNA: TGTGCCAGCAGCAGCGGGACAAGACTCCAAGAGACCCAGTACTTC. The full variable domain, with the rest looked up from reference TRBV5-4 and TRBJ2-5, is ETGVTQSPTHLIKTRGQQVTLRCSSQSGHNTVSWYQQALGQGPQFIFQYYREEENGRGNFPPRFSGLQFPNYSSELNVNALELDDSALYLCASSSGTRLQETQYFGPGTRLLVL.

This chain uses TRBV4-2 with TRBJ2-1; 8 positions match TRBD1. Germline values: CDR1 LGHNA, CDR2 YNFKEQ. V lost 1 base to trimming and J lost 5 bases; unmatched junction nucleotides: 7. The CDR3 is 16 amino acids. The CDR3 bases are TGTGCCAGCAGCCAAGGGGCAGGGGGCTCGGACAATGAGCAGTTCTTC. Its protein is CASSQGAGGSDNEQFF.

The CDR3 nucleotides read TGCGCCAGCAGCTTGGAACGCGGGCGGCCCCAGCATTTT. Translated: CASSLERGRPQHF. V and J are TRBV5-1 and TRBJ1-5; D gene unclear. CDR1 is SGHRS, CDR2 YFSETQ, per germline. The CDR3 extends over 13 amino acids. V was shortened by 0 bases and J by 9 bases, with 10 bases between the two germline ends.

The V call is TRBV20-1, the J call TRBJ2-7; the match to TRBD1 covers 7 bases. Per the germline V gene, CDR1 is DFQATT and CDR2 is SNEGSKA (reference sequence). V was pared by 3 bases and J by 4 bases, with 6 bases of the junction left unmatched. The CDR3 has 13 residues. CDR3 sequence reads: CSASYTGDYEQYF. In DNA, the CDR3 is TGCAGTGCTAGTTATACAGGGGATTACGAGCAGTACTTC.

This clone was picked up one time. The chain employs TRBV27 and TRBJ2-4, with 12 nucleotides matching TRBD2. The CDR3 length is 16 residues. Germline CDR1 is MNHEY and CDR2 is SMNVEV (reference sequence). V shed 4 bases, J shed 5 bases, and the junction held 6 bases outside the gene matches. CDR3 in amino acids: CASSSPSGGGQNIQYF. CDR3 sequence (DNA): TGTGCCAGCAGTTCACCTAGCGGGGGGGGGCAAAACATTCAGTACTTC.

The chain links TRBV7-8 to TRBJ2-7; TRBD2 matches 10 bases. V lost 1 base to trimming and J lost 6 bases; unmatched junction nucleotides: 6. This CDR3 region has 15 residues. CDR1 and CDR2 (germline): SGHVS, FQNEAQ. CDR3 DNA sequence: TGTGCCAGCAGCTTAGTGGGGACTAGCGTGGGCGAGCAGTACTTC. It translates to CASSLVGTSVGEQYF.